Each of the 27 T cell receptor beta chains below was sequenced from the same sample in a study of blood T cell repertoires in COVID-19. The table came from immunoSEQ multiplex PCR; TCRdb's copy has only in-frame clones and leaves some out. The sample shows almost 80,000 clones, about 93% of them seen only once. The sample taken for sequencing was peripheral blood. These receptors originate from a woman of 80 years or more with acute or convalescent COVID-19.

This clone was found once. This sequence joins TRBV5-6 and TRBJ1-1, with D possibly matching TRBD1 (5 bases). The V end lost 2 bases, the J end lost 3 bases, and 20 bases lay between the germline ends. There are 17 residues in the CDR3. Germline CDR1 is SGHDT and CDR2 is YYEEEE. Here the CDR3 reads CASSFPRHLVGDTEAFF. The CDR3 bases are TGTGCCAGCAGCTTTCCCCGCCACCTGGTAGGGGACACTGAAGCTTTCTTT. The entire variable domain, with the rest obtained from reference TRBV5-6 and TRBJ1-1, is as follows: DAGVTQSPTHLIKTRGQQVTLRCSPKSGHDTVSWYQQALGQGPQFIFQYYEEEERQRGNFPDRFSGHQFPNYSSELNVNALLLGDSALYLCASSFPRHLVGDTEAFFGQGTRLTVV.

The chain is built from TRBV7-9 and TRBJ1-2; possibly TRBD1 for D (6 bases). The V and J ends lost 5 bases and 2 bases respectively, with 15 bases between them. Germline V gives CDR1 SEHNR, CDR2 FQNEAQ (reference sequence). The CDR3 covers 15 residues. The CDR3 DNA reads TGTGCCAGCAGCCGTACAGGGTTAGGGAACTATGGCTACACCTTC. Its translation is CASSRTGLGNYGYTF.

The V and J genes are TRBV20-1 and TRBJ1-5; no definite D call. Trimming took 3 bases from V and 3 from J, leaving 12 bases between them. This CDR3 region has 14 residues. Germline loops: CDR1 DFQATT, CDR2 SNEGSKA (reference sequence). CDR3 coding DNA: TGCAGTGCTAGTATAGCTTCACTCAATCAGCCCCAGCATTTT. Translating it yields CSASIASLNQPQHF.

There are a few counts of this clone. The CDR3 sequence is CASSPTLNQPQHF. CDR3 coding DNA: TGTGCCAGCAGCCCGACACTGAATCAGCCCCAGCATTTT. The J gene is TRBJ1-5, the V gene TRBV27; D gene unclear. In germline, CDR1 is MNHEY, CDR2 SMNVEV (reference sequence). The CDR3 contains 13 residues. V gave up 6 bases and J gave up 4 bases, with 10 bases separating them.

This chain joins TRBV27 and TRBJ2-7; 10 nucleotides agree with TRBD2. The CDR3 is made up of 16 amino acids. V dropped 4 bases and J dropped 1; count of bases not matched to a gene: 7. Germline V gene lookup returns CDR1 MNHEY and CDR2 SMNVEV (reference sequence). The CDR3 sequence is CASSSASGGESYEQYF. CDR3 in DNA: TGTGCCAGCAGTTCGGCTAGCGGGGGAGAGTCCTACGAGCAGTACTTC.

This clone was seen just once. The chain employs TRBV21-1 and TRBJ1-1; whether TRBD1, the table's D call, matches the DNA was not checked. TRBV21-1 is classified as a pseudogene. This CDR3 is built from 14 residues. CDR3 residues: CASSKAISNTEAFF. CDR3 in DNA: TGTGCCAGCAGCAAAGCGATCAGTAACACTGAAGCTTTCTTT.

This sequence joins TRBV6-5 and TRBJ1-4; perhaps TRBD1 as D (6 bases). This CDR3 has 13 amino acids. Germline lookup yields CDR1 MNHEY and CDR2 SVGAGI. V was clipped by 5 bases and J by 4 bases, with 8 bases between them. CDR3 sequence (DNA): TGTGCCAGCAGTATGGACAGTAATGAAAAACTGTTTTTT. Its translation is CASSMDSNEKLFF.

This clone was recorded a few times. The V gene is TRBV9, the J gene TRBJ2-7, with D tentatively TRBD2 (5 bases). The V and J ends lost 2 bases and 6 bases respectively, with 18 bases between them. The CDR3 spans 15 residues. Germline loops: CDR1 SGDLS, CDR2 YYNGEE. For the CDR3, the DNA is TGTGCCAGCAGCGTCTCGGGTCCAGCGGATAGCGAGCAGTACTTC. It yields the protein CASSVSGPADSEQYF.

V usage is TRBV7-2 and J usage is TRBJ1-6; D remains ambiguous. CDR3 length: 17 residues. V dropped 1 base and J dropped 0 bases, with 10 bases sitting between them. Germline CDR1 is SGHTA and CDR2 is FQGNSA. CDR3 loop: CASSLGVRSSYNSPLHF. The CDR3 DNA follows: TGTGCCAGCAGCTTAGGAGTCCGGAGCTCCTATAATTCACCCCTCCACTTT.

This clone was counted between two and nine times. This chain connects TRBV27 to TRBJ2-1, with 9 positions matching TRBD1. The junction had 9 bases not matched to a gene; V was cut back by 3 bases and J by 6 bases. Germline V lookup: CDR1 MNHEY, CDR2 SMNVEV (reference sequence). The CDR3 has 16 amino acids. CDR3 DNA sequence: TGTGCCAGCAGTTTCAGATTTCGGACAGGGGTCAATGAGCAGTTCTTC. It yields the protein CASSFRFRTGVNEQFF.

This clone has only one observation. This chain links TRBV19 with TRBJ1-2, with no clear D. V was pared by 1 base and J by 7 bases, with 4 bases between. CDR1 is LNHDA and CDR2 is SQIVND in the germline V gene (reference sequence). This CDR3 contains 11 residues. The CDR3 DNA follows: TGTGCCAGTAGTATAGTCATTGGCTACACCTTC. The encoded protein is CASSIVIGYTF.

The chain has TRBV5-1 and TRBJ2-2, with D uncertain. Germline values: CDR1 SGHRS, CDR2 YFSETQ. The CDR3 is 16 amino acids. Trimming stripped 1 base from V and 1 base from J, with 11 bases between. The DNA for the CDR3 is TGCGCCAGCAGCTTGAACAGACAACTGAACACCGGGGAGCTGTTTTTT. Protein sequence: CASSLNRQLNTGELFF.

The V call is TRBV4-2, the J call TRBJ1-6; TRBD1 aligns across 7 bases. The length of the CDR3 is 14 residues. Trimming removed 8 bases from V and 5 bases from J; junction bases left unmatched: 6. Germline V CDR1 and CDR2: LGHNA, YNFKEQ. The CDR3 is CASGTGDDNSPLHF. The DNA for the CDR3 is TGTGCCAGCGGAACAGGGGACGATAATTCACCCCTCCACTTT.

The rearrangement joins TRBV28 to TRBJ1-5; possibly TRBD1 for D (5 bases). Looked up from germline, CDR1 is MDHEN and CDR2 is SYDVKM. There are 14 residues in the CDR3. Deletions cut 3 bases from V and 4 bases from J, with 10 bases between. CDR3 in DNA: TGTGCCAGCAGTTTGGGGGGGAGGAATCAGCCCCAGCATTTT. Protein: CASSLGGRNQPQHF.

CDR3 in amino acids: CSVRDSSPSYEQYF. The CDR3 bases are TGCAGCGTACGGGACAGCAGCCCGTCCTACGAGCAGTACTTC. The chain combines TRBV29-1 with TRBJ2-7; 7 positions match TRBD1. V lost 6 bases and J lost 1; bases outside the gene matches: 9. CDR3 length: 14 amino acids. CDR1 SQVTM and CDR2 ANQGSEA come from the germline V gene.

J is TRBJ1-4 and V is TRBV5-1, with D possibly being TRBD1 (6 bases). The CDR3 has 15 residues. Germline V gives CDR1 SGHRS, CDR2 YFSETQ. Trimming removed 3 bases from V and 3 bases from J, with 12 bases in between. The CDR3 region is CASSSTGLSNEKLFF. The CDR3 bases are TGCGCCAGCAGCTCAACAGGGCTTTCTAATGAAAAACTGTTTTTT.

The chain carries TRBV3-1 (or the pseudogene TRBV3-2) and TRBJ2-7; D unresolved. There are 16 residues in the CDR3. Germline V lookup: CDR1 LGHDT, CDR2 YNNKEL (reference sequence). V lost 0 bases and J lost 1, with 13 bases in between. This CDR3 is CASSQETGPRSYEQYF. CDR3 nucleotides: TGTGCCAGCAGCCAAGAAACTGGGCCGCGATCCTACGAGCAGTACTTC.

The chain uses TRBV7-2 and TRBJ2-3; D possibly corresponds to TRBD2 (7 bases). Germline CDR1 and CDR2: SGHTA and FQGNSA. The length of the CDR3 is 15 residues. V was clipped by 5 bases and J by 1 base, with 13 bases between them. Here the CDR3 DNA reads TGTGCCAGCAGCCAGCAGGGGAGGGGCACAGATACGCAGTATTTT. This sequence encodes CASSQQGRGTDTQYF.

The genes are TRBV7-2 and TRBJ1-3, with no clear D. V was pared by 3 bases and J by 10 bases, with 13 bases between. Germline CDR1 is SGHTA and CDR2 is FQGNSA. The CDR3 sequence is 13 residues long. Written as DNA, the CDR3 is TGTGCCAGCAGCTTGGGGAGGCGTAGGACCATATATTTT. This gives the protein CASSLGRRRTIYF.

The chain carries TRBV7-9 and TRBJ1-1; D call uncertain. The length of the CDR3 is 13 residues. CDR1 and CDR2 (germline): SEHNR, FQNEAQ (reference sequence). Trimming removed 6 bases at V and 4 bases at J, with 12 bases between. CDR3: CASRYDRSTEAFF. In DNA, the CDR3 is TGTGCCAGCAGATACGATCGGAGCACTGAAGCTTTCTTT.

V is TRBV27 and J is TRBJ2-3, with a possible D match to TRBD2 (6 bases). V shed 7 bases and J shed 2 bases, with 16 bases lying between them. CDR1 is MNHEY and CDR2 is SMNVEV in the germline V gene (reference sequence). This CDR3 contains 15 residues. CDR3 in amino acids: CASIGTLRDTDTQYF. DNA of the CDR3: TGTGCCAGCATTGGGACTTTGCGGGACACAGATACGCAGTATTTT.

The chain carries TRBV9 and TRBJ1-3; 8 nucleotides align to TRBD1. CDR3 length: 15 amino acids. The germline CDR1 and CDR2 sequences are SGDLS and YYNGEE. V shed 4 bases and J 4 bases; nucleotides not matched to a gene: 7. CDR3 nucleotide sequence: TGTGCCAGCAGCTGGGGCCAGGGGGCCGGAAACACCATATATTTT. Protein product: CASSWGQGAGNTIYF.

This chain links TRBV7-3 with TRBJ2-5; the match to TRBD2 covers 11 bases. CDR1 is SGHTA, CDR2 FQGTGA, per germline. The CDR3 has 17 residues. The ends lost 1 base at V and 5 bases at J; junction bases unmatched: 9. The CDR3 DNA is TGTGCCAGCAGCTTAAACCCCGGACTAGCGGGCCTCGAGACCCAGTACTTC. It yields the protein CASSLNPGLAGLETQYF. Using reference TRBV7-3 and TRBJ2-5 for the parts outside the CDR3, the full variable domain is GAGVSQTPSNKVTEKGKYVELRCDPISGHTALYWYRQSLGQGPEFLIYFQGTGAADDSGLPNDRFFAVRPEGSVSTLKIQRTERGDSAVYLCASSLNPGLAGLETQYFGPGTRLLVL.

CDR3 loop: CASSPSLLAGGLGEQFF. The CDR3 DNA is TGTGCCAGCAGCCCTTCCTTACTAGCGGGAGGGCTGGGTGAGCAGTTCTTC. The chain has TRBV7-3 and TRBJ2-1; 13 positions match TRBD2. Unmatched junction bases numbered 13, after V lost 5 bases and J lost 9 bases. The CDR3 contains 17 residues. Germline V gene sequence: CDR1 SGHTA, CDR2 FQGTGA.

V usage is TRBV19 and J usage is TRBJ2-2; a weak D match, TRBD1 (6 bases). Germline values: CDR1 LNHDA, CDR2 SQIVND (reference sequence). V dropped 7 bases and J dropped 2 bases, with 14 bases sitting between them. There are 15 residues in the CDR3. This CDR3 is CASKVVDSNTGELFF. DNA for the CDR3: TGTGCCAGTAAGGTGGTGGACAGTAACACCGGGGAGCTGTTTTTT.

This chain connects TRBV4-3 to TRBJ1-1; D unresolved. Trimming took 0 bases from V and 11 from J, leaving 16 bases between them. Germline CDR1 LGHNA, CDR2 YSLEER. The CDR3 runs 14 residues. The CDR3 loop is CASSQDQISGRAFF. For the CDR3, the DNA is TGCGCCAGCAGCCAAGACCAGATATCAGGTCGGGCTTTCTTT.

The rearrangement joins TRBV5-8 to TRBJ1-3; the D gene is possibly TRBD1 (5 bases). Per the germline V gene, CDR1 is SGHTS and CDR2 is YDEGEE. The CDR3 is made up of 15 amino acids. Between the trimmed V and J ends, which lost 0 bases and 0 bases, there was a span of 7 bases. The CDR3 loop reads CASSLDRFSGNTIYF. CDR3 DNA: TGTGCCAGCAGCTTGGACAGGTTCTCTGGAAACACCATATATTTT.